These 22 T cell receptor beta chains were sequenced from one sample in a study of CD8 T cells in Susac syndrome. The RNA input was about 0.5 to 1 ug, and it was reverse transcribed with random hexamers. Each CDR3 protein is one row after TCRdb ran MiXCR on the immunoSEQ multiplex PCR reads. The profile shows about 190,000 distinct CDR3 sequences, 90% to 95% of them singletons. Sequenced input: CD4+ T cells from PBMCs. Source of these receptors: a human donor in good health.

This CDR3 is CATSSGGQSSYNEQFF. DNA for the CDR3: TGTGCCACCAGTTCAGGCGGGCAAAGCTCCTACAATGAGCAGTTCTTC. V gene TRBV24-1 combines with J gene TRBJ2-1, with D possibly TRBD2 on 5 matching bases. This CDR3 has 16 residues. Germline V CDR1 and CDR2: KGHDR, SFDVKD. Trimming stripped 6 bases from V and 0 bases from J, with 14 bases between.

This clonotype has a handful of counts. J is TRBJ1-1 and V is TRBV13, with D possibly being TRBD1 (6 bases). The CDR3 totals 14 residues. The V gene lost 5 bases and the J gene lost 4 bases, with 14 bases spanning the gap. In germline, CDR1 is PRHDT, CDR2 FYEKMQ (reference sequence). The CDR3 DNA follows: TGTGCCAGCAGCCTACAGGGTCGGCGCACTGAAGCTTTCTTT. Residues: CASSLQGRRTEAFF.

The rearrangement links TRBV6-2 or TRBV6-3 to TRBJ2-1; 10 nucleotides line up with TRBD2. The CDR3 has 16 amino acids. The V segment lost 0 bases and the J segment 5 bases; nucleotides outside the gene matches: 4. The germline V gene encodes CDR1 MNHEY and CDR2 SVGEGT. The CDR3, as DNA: TGTGCCAGCAGTTACTCACATGGACTAGCGGACAATGAGCAGTTCTTC. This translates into CASSYSHGLADNEQFF.

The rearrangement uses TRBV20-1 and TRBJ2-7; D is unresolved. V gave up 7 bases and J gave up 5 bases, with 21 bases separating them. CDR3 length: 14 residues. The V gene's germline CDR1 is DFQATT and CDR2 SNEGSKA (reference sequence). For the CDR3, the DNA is TGCAGTGTCGCGGTACTCGGATCTTCCAACGAGCAGTACTTC. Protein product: CSVAVLGSSNEQYF.

The CDR3 region has the DNA TGTGCCAGCAGTCGGAGCCCGAACACCGGGGAGCTGTTTTTT. As protein: CASSRSPNTGELFF. The chain uses TRBV6-5 and TRBJ2-2; no reliable D call. Looked up from germline, CDR1 is MNHEY and CDR2 is SVGAGI. CDR3 length: 14 residues. The V and J ends lost 5 bases and 0 bases respectively, with 7 bases between them.

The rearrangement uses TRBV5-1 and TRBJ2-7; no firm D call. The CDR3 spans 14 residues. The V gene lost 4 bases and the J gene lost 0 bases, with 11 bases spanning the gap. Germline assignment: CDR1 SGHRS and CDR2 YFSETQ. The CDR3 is CASSLGALSYEQYF. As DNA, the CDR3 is TGCGCCAGCAGCCTTGGAGCACTCTCCTACGAGCAGTACTTC. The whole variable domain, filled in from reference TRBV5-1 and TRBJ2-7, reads KAGVTQTPRYLIKTRGQQVTLSCSPISGHRSVSWYQQTPGQGLQFLFEYFSETQRNKGNFPGRFSGRQFSNSRSEMNVSTLELGDSALYLCASSLGALSYEQYFGPGTRLTVT.

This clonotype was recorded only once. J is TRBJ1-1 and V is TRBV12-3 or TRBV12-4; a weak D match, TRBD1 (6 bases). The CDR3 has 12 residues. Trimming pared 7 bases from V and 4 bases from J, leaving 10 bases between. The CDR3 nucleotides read TGTGCCAGCACAGGGGATCTCACTGAAGCTTTCTTT. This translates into CASTGDLTEAFF.

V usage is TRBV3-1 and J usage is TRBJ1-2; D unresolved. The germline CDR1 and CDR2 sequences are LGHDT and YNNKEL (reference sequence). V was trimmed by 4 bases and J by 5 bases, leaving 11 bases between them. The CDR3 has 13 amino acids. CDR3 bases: TGTGCCAGCAGCCCAGCTTCTTCTTATGGCTACACCTTC. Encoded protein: CASSPASSYGYTF.

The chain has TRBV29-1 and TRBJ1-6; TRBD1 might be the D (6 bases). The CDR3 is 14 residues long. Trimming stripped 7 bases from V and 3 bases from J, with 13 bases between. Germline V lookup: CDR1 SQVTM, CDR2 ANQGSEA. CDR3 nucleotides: TGCAGCGCTACTTTCAGGGGCTATAATTCACCCCTCCACTTT. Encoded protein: CSATFRGYNSPLHF.

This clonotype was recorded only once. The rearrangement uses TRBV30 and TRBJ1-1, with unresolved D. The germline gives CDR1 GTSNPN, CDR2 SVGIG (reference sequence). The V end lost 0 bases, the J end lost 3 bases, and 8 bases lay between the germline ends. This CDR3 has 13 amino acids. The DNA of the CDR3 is TGTGCCTGGAGTGTAGGCCAAGACACTGAAGCTTTCTTT. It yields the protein CAWSVGQDTEAFF.

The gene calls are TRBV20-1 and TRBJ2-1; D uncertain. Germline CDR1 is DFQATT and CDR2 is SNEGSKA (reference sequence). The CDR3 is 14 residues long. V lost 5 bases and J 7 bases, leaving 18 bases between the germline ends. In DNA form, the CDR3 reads TGCAGTGCTTCTGGTCCGCGTCGGCCAAATGAGCAGTTCTTC. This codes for CSASGPRRPNEQFF.

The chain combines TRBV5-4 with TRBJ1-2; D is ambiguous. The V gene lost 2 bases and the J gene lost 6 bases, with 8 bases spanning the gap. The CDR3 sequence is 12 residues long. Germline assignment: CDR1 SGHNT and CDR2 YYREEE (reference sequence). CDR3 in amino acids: CASSFHGDGYTF. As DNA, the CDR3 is TGTGCCAGCAGCTTTCATGGGGATGGCTACACCTTC.

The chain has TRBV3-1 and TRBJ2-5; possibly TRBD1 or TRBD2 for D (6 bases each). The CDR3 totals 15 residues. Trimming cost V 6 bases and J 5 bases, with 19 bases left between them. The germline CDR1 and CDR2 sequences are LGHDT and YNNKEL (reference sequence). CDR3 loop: CASRRQEGGQETQYF. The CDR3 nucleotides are TGTGCCAGCAGGAGACAGGAGGGGGGTCAGGAGACCCAGTACTTC.

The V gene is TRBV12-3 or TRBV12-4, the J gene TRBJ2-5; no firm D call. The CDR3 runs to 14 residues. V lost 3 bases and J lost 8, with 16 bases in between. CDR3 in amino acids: CASSLGSLIDTQYF. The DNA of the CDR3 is TGTGCCAGCAGTTTGGGTAGTCTGATAGATACCCAGTACTTC.

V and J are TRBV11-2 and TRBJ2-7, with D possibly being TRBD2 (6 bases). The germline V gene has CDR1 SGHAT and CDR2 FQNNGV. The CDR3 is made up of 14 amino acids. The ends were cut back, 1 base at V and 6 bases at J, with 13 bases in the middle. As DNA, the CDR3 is TGTGCCAGCAGCTTAGTCGGCGGGATACGCGAGCAGTACGTC. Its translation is CASSLVGGIREQYV.

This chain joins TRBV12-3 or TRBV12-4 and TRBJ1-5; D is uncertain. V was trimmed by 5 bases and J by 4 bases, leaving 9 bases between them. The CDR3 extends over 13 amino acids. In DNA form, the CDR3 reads TGTGCCAGCAGTCCGACTGAAAATCAGCCCCAGCATTTT. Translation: CASSPTENQPQHF.

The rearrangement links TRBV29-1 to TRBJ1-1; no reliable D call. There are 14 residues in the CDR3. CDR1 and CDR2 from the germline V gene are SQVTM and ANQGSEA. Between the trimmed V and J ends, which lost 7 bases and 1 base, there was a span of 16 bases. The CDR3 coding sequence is TGCAGCGCTGCCCCACTTTCACAGAACACTGAAGCTTTCTTT. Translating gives CSAAPLSQNTEAFF.

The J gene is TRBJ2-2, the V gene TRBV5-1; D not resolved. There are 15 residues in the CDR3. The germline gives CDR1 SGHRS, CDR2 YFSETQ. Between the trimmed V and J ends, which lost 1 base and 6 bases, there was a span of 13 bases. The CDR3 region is CASSLSSSQAGELFF. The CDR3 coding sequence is TGCGCCAGCAGCTTGAGCTCTTCCCAGGCCGGGGAGCTGTTTTTT.

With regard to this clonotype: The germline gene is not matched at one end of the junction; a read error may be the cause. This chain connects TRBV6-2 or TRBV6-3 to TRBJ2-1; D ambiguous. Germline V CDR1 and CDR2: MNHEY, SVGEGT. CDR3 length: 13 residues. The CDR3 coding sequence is TGTGCCACCGTTCTTAGCTCCTTCAATGAGCAGTTCTTC. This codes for CATVLSSFNEQFF.

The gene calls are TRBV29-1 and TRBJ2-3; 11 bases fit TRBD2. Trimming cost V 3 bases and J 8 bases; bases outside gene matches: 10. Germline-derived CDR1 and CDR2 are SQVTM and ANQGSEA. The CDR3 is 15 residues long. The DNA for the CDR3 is TGCAGCGTTGATGGGGGACTAGCGGCCGACCTTACGCAGTATTTT. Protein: CSVDGGLAADLTQYF.

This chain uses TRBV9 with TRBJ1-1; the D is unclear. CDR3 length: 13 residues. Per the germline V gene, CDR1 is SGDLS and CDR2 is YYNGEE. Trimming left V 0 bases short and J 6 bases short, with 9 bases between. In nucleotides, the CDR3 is TGTGCCAGCAGCGTAGCGGGGTTCGCTGAAGCTTTCTTT. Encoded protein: CASSVAGFAEAFF.

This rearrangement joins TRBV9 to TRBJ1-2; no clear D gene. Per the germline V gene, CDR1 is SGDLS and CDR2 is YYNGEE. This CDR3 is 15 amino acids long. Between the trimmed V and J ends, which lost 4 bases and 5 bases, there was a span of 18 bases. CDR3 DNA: TGTGCCAGCAGCCCCAGTCCCACAGCTGCTTATGGCTACACCTTC. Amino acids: CASSPSPTAAYGYTF.